Presented here are 8 T cell receptor beta chains from one specimen sequenced in a study of T cells expressing NK-cell markers. TCRdb re-called the 5' RACE reads and gives one entry per CDR3 protein, without DNA. The table lists about 260,000 distinct CDR3 sequences. Sequenced: blood T cells: a sorted CD56 or NKG2C T cell subset, CD4+ or CD8+ T cells, or bulk PBMC T cells (not recorded which). The origin of the receptors is a woman between 18 and 75 years old in good health.

The V call is TRBV29-1, the J call TRBJ1-2. The CDR3 is 12 amino acids. The V gene's germline CDR1 is SQVTM and CDR2 ANQGSEA. CDR3 amino acids: CSVEPLPHGYTF.

The V call is TRBV10-3, the J call TRBJ1-6; there is no DNA to check the TCRdb D call of TRBD1. Per the germline V gene, CDR1 is ENHRY and CDR2 is SYGVKD. The CDR3 contains 15 residues. CDR3 protein: CAISFRGEGNSPLHF.

This chain links TRBV29-1 with TRBJ2-1; no DNA is available, so the TRBD2 call from TCRdb remains unchecked. Germline-derived CDR1 and CDR2 are SQVTM and ANQGSEA. The CDR3 sequence is 15 residues long. CDR3 region: CSAQSPGTSSNEQFF.

The chain has TRBV29-1 and TRBJ2-1. Germline V lookup: CDR1 SQVTM, CDR2 ANQGSEA. The CDR3 totals 13 residues. CDR3 amino acids: CSVVGQVSNEQFF.

The rearrangement joins TRBV19 to TRBJ1-5; lacking DNA, the TRBD1 call made by TCRdb goes unchecked. CDR1 and CDR2 (germline): LNHDA, SQIVND (reference sequence). The CDR3 has 16 residues. The CDR3 here is CASSITGVVGNQPQHF.

This rearrangement joins TRBV28 to TRBJ1-1. Germline loops: CDR1 MDHEN, CDR2 SYDVKM. CDR3 length equals 13 residues. The CDR3 sequence is CASSHPLVTEAFF.

This chain joins TRBV7-2 and TRBJ1-6; TCRdb gives TRBD1 as the D gene, but with no DNA this cannot be confirmed. Germline V gene data show CDR1 as SGHTA and CDR2 as FQGNSA. The CDR3 is 16 amino acids. This CDR3 is CASSIQGASYNSPLHF.

The chain joins TRBV5-6 to TRBJ2-1; TCRdb lists TRBD2, though no DNA is available to test this call. Germline CDR1 SGHDT, CDR2 YYEEEE. CDR3 length equals 15 residues. The CDR3 sequence: CASSPDYRAHNEQFF.